This paragraph covers one T cell receptor beta chain sequence. Its antigen is still unknown. The read is 3 residues too short to cover the CDR3 end, so that end is filled in from the germline J gene. Germline V gives CDR1 KGHSH, CDR2 LQKENI. The CDR3 covers 16 residues. The sample is drawn from a study of T cells in women clearing cervical HPV infection. Overall study context: Donors had HPV16-related CIN3 or worse; 2 had invasive cancer.

Using immunoSEQ multiplex PCR, the repertoire was profiled, and TCRdb retains in-frame clones only, with some absent. This sample's table has 40,000 to 55,000 clones. Study outcomes and limitations: Repertoire richness, not evenness, was significantly elevated in CIN3+ cases versus controls.

All donors had a single incident cervical HPV16 infection, not prevalent. The V gene is TRBV18, the J gene TRBJ1-1; possibly TRBD1 for D (5 bases). The sequence was obtained from a woman aged 18 to 75 with a cervical HPV16 infection that either progressed to CIN3+ or cleared (not recorded which). The sample comprised blood buffy coat. CDR3 DNA (partial): TGTGCCAGCTCACCACCGTTTTCGGGGGAACAAGAGACA. Its protein is CASSPPFSGEQET. The full-length CDR3 reads as CASSPPFSGEQETAFF. Variable domain in full (rest from reference TRBV18 and TRBJ1-1): NAGVMQNPRHLVRRRGQEARLRCSPMKGHSHVYWYRQLPEEGLKFMVYLQKENIIDESGMPKERFSAEFPKEGPSILRIQQVVRGDSAAYFCASSPPFSGEQETAFFGQGTRLTVV.